These 26 T cell receptor beta chains came from one sample sequenced in a study of T cells in Graves' hyperthyroidism and ophthalmopathy (dated 2019 in TCRdb). Library preparation employed multiplex PCR. For sequencing, an Illumina HiSeq 2000 was employed. TCR beta CDR3 regions were amplified from RNA transcripts. The first round of RT-PCR for the TCR CDR3 was performed with the HTBI primer set and the Qiagen OneStep RT-PCR kit. The public reads were run again by TCRdb, first through fastp at Q25 and then through MiXCR, and only productive beta chains were kept. Every entry covers one CDR3 protein and lists the most common genes and DNA from its rows. The sample yields around 700,000 distinct CDR3 sequences; roughly a sixth were counted once. Of the sample, 16% is held by the ten largest clones. Sequenced sample: blood. The origin of the receptors is a woman aged 50 to 60 with Graves' hyperthyroidism that later progressed to Graves' ophthalmopathy.

The chain recombines TRBV6-2 or TRBV6-3 with TRBJ2-2, with 10 bases aligning to TRBD1. The trim removed 4 bases at V and 5 bases at J, leaving 7 bases unmatched. The CDR3 loop spans 16 amino acids. The germline V gene has CDR1 MNHEY and CDR2 SVGEGT. The CDR3, as DNA: TGTGCCAGCAGTTTTTCCAAGGGACAGGGGACCGGGGAGCTGTTTTTT. Translating it yields CASSFSKGQGTGELFF.

This clonotype was detected many times. The chain has TRBV7-8 and TRBJ2-5; the D gene is possibly TRBD2 (5 bases). V lost 5 bases and J lost 1, with 11 bases in between. The CDR3 extends over 14 amino acids. Germline lookup yields CDR1 SGHVS and CDR2 FQNEAQ. CDR3 bases: TGTGCCAGCAGCGTCTACCGGGGCCAAGAGACCCAGTACTTC. It encodes CASSVYRGQETQYF.

This clonotype has a single count. The J gene is TRBJ2-5, the V gene TRBV28; D perhaps matches TRBD2 (5 bases). V lost 3 bases to trimming and J lost 7 bases, with 9 bases between them. Germline V gene lookup returns CDR1 MDHEN and CDR2 SYDVKM. This CDR3 is built from 12 residues. In DNA form, the CDR3 reads TGTGCCAGCAGTTTTGTTGCGGGGACCCAGTACTTC. Its translation is CASSFVAGTQYF. The full variable domain, in which reference TRBV28 and TRBJ2-5 provide the parts outside the CDR3, is DVKVTQSSRYLVKRTGEKVFLECVQDMDHENMFWYRQDPGLGLRLIYFSYDVKMKEKGDIPEGYSVSREKKERFSLILESASTNQTSMYLCASSFVAGTQYFGPGTRLLVL.

The chain carries TRBV28 and TRBJ2-1; a weak D match, TRBD2 (7 bases). With 4 bases removed from V and 4 bases from J, the gap between germline ends came to 14 bases. Germline CDR1 and CDR2: MDHEN and SYDVKM. The CDR3 length is 15 residues. This CDR3 is CASSSAGAQYNEQFF. DNA of the CDR3: TGTGCCAGCAGTTCCGCGGGGGCCCAATACAATGAGCAGTTCTTC.

This clonotype was found many times. The chain joins TRBV12-3 or TRBV12-4 to TRBJ1-1; D is unclear. V lost 6 bases, J lost 0 bases, and 11 bases lay in between. This CDR3 region has 14 residues. The CDR3 is CASREEGMNTEAFF. The DNA for the CDR3 is TGTGCCAGCAGAGAGGAGGGAATGAACACTGAAGCTTTCTTT.

This clonotype was counted ten times or more. This chain joins TRBV11-2 and TRBJ2-3; 9 nucleotides line up with TRBD2. The trim removed 2 bases at V and 9 bases at J, leaving 12 bases unmatched. Germline V CDR1 and CDR2: SGHAT, FQNNGV. The length of the CDR3 is 16 residues. DNA of the CDR3: TGTGCCAGCAGCTTATCGCAGCGGGGGGCCAGGGGGACGCAGTATTTT. It specifies CASSLSQRGARGTQYF.

The rearrangement joins TRBV27 to TRBJ1-5; tentative D call: TRBD1 (5 bases). The CDR3 runs 15 residues. V was trimmed by 5 bases and J by 0 bases, leaving 11 bases between them. Germline CDR1 and CDR2: MNHEY and SMNVEV (reference sequence). CDR3 bases: TGTGCCAGCAGTATGACAGTATATAGCAATCAGCCCCAGCATTTT. This translates into CASSMTVYSNQPQHF.

CDR3 protein: CASSELGHSTDTQYF. CDR3 nucleotides: TGTGCCAGCAGTGAACTCGGACACTCCACAGATACGCAGTATTTT. The chain joins TRBV6-1 to TRBJ2-3, with D tentatively TRBD1 (5 bases). There are 15 residues in the CDR3. Trimming removed 2 bases at V and 2 bases at J, with 11 bases between. Germline V CDR1 and CDR2: MNHNS, SASEGT.

The genes are TRBV6-6 and TRBJ1-4, with TRBD1 as a possible D gene (6 bases). The germline gives CDR1 MNHNY, CDR2 SVGAGI (reference sequence). The CDR3 covers 15 residues. Between the trimmed V and J ends, which lost 0 bases and 8 bases, there was a span of 13 bases. In DNA, the CDR3 is TGTGCCAGCAGTTACTCTACAGGGAATCGCGAAAAACTGTTTTTT. It encodes CASSYSTGNREKLFF.

A word on this clonotype: A read error may produce the germline difference seen at one junction end. The chain is built from TRBV20-1 and TRBJ2-1; D is perhaps TRBD1 (6 bases). Germline values: CDR1 DFQATT, CDR2 SNEGSKA (reference sequence). The CDR3 covers 12 residues. CDR3 sequence reads: CSANPGVSEQFF. The DNA for the CDR3 is TGCAGCGCTAATCCAGGGGTCAGTGAGCAGTTCTTC.

This clonotype was recorded at least ten times. The chain's CDR3 is CASSLLLTSETQYF. CDR3 nucleotides: TGTGCCAGCAGCTTATTGCTAACCTCAGAGACCCAGTACTTC. V usage is TRBV11-2 and J usage is TRBJ2-5; no clear D gene. CDR3 length equals 14 residues. Trimming shortened V by 2 bases and J by 4 bases, and 11 bases separated the two germline ends. From germline, CDR1 is SGHAT and CDR2 FQNNGV.

This clonotype appeared once. Germline is not matched at one junction end, which may reflect a read error. The rearrangement links TRBV10-3 to TRBJ1-2; TRBD1 agrees at 10 bases. Germline assignment: CDR1 ENHRY and CDR2 SYGVKD. The CDR3 extends over 13 amino acids. DNA for the CDR3: TGTGCCACTGGACAGGGGGTAAACTATGACTACACCTTC. It codes for CATGQGVNYDYTF.

This clonotype was seen repeatedly, ten times or more. The genes are TRBV7-2 and TRBJ1-1; a possible D gene is TRBD1 (5 bases). The CDR3 has 14 residues. Trimming shortened V by 0 bases and J by 5 bases, and 10 bases separated the two germline ends. From germline, CDR1 is SGHTA and CDR2 FQGNSA. The CDR3 DNA reads as TGTGCCAGCAGCTTAGCCGGGGGATGGACTGAAGCTTTCTTT. Protein: CASSLAGGWTEAFF.

The V and J genes are TRBV11-2 and TRBJ2-1, with 10 bases lining up with TRBD1. V shed 5 bases and J 10 bases; nucleotides not matched to a gene: 14. The CDR3 contains 16 residues. Looked up from germline, CDR1 is SGHAT and CDR2 is FQNNGV. CDR3 nucleotides: TGTGCCAGCAGCGATATAAAGGGACAGGGGAGCGGGGAGCAGTTCTTC. This gives the protein CASSDIKGQGSGEQFF. The full variable domain, rest sourced from reference TRBV11-2 and TRBJ2-1, is EAGVAQSPRYKIIEKRQSVAFWCNPISGHATLYWYQQILGQGPKLLIQFQNNGVVDDSQLPKDRFSAERLKGVDSTLKIQPAKLEDSAVYLCASSDIKGQGSGEQFFGPGTRLTVL.

This clonotype has more than one count but fewer than ten. The V gene is TRBV29-1, the J gene TRBJ1-2, with TRBD1 matching 8 bases. Germline loops: CDR1 SQVTM, CDR2 ANQGSEA. The CDR3 is 13 residues long. The trim removed 0 bases at V and 3 bases at J, leaving 0 bases unmatched. The CDR3 region is CSVEEGQDYGYTF. CDR3 DNA: TGCAGCGTTGAAGAGGGACAGGACTATGGCTACACCTTC.

Many counts were recorded for this clonotype. The J gene is TRBJ2-3, the V gene TRBV20-1, with 8 bases lining up with TRBD2. CDR1 and CDR2 (germline): DFQATT, SNEGSKA (reference sequence). The V segment lost 5 bases and the J segment 2 bases; nucleotides outside the gene matches: 9. The CDR3 runs 15 residues. The CDR3 reads CSAQQRGPSTDTQYF. The DNA of the CDR3 is TGCAGTGCTCAACAGCGGGGGCCGTCCACAGATACGCAGTATTTT.

This clonotype has at least ten counts. The chain couples TRBV5-4 to TRBJ1-2; D is unresolved. This CDR3 is built from 15 residues. V gave up 0 bases and J gave up 0 bases, with 9 bases separating them. Germline loops: CDR1 SGHNT, CDR2 YYREEE (reference sequence). The CDR3 is CASSLAGVANYGYTF. As DNA, the CDR3 is TGTGCCAGCAGCTTGGCCGGCGTAGCTAACTATGGCTACACCTTC. Filled out from reference TRBV5-4 and TRBJ1-2, the complete variable domain reads ETGVTQSPTHLIKTRGQQVTLRCSSQSGHNTVSWYQQALGQGPQFIFQYYREEENGRGNFPPRFSGLQFPNYSSELNVNALELDDSALYLCASSLAGVANYGYTFGSGTRLTVV.

This clonotype occurred a few times. V is TRBV6-5 and J is TRBJ1-1; 7 bases are a match to TRBD1. With V trimmed by 2 bases and J by 1 base, 4 bases remained unmatched. Per the germline V gene, CDR1 is MNHEY and CDR2 is SVGAGI. There are 15 residues in the CDR3. For the CDR3, the DNA is TGTGCCAGCAGTTACAGGGGGCTGGCGAACACTGAAGCTTTCTTT. Protein product: CASSYRGLANTEAFF.

The chain carries TRBV20-1 and TRBJ2-1, with 12 bases fitting TRBD1. With V trimmed by 6 bases and J by 10 bases, 22 bases remained unmatched. Germline V CDR1 and CDR2: DFQATT, SNEGSKA (reference sequence). The CDR3 is 18 residues long. CDR3 DNA sequence: TGCAGTGCACAGCTAGGGGGGACAGGGGGCGGGTTGCCGGGCGAGCAGTTCTTC. Translated, it gives CSAQLGGTGGGLPGEQFF.

A few counts support this clonotype. The chain links TRBV9 to TRBJ2-3, with 9 bases matching TRBD2. The length of the CDR3 is 15 residues. V lost 1 base and J lost 6; bases outside the gene matches: 6. The germline gives CDR1 SGDLS, CDR2 YYNGEE. In DNA form, the CDR3 reads TGTGCCAGCAGCGTACAATCTAGCGGGGCCGATACGCAGTATTTT. Its translation: CASSVQSSGADTQYF.

In its sample, this clonotype was seen many times. The V gene is TRBV6-1, the J gene TRBJ1-5; no definite D call. Trimming pared 0 bases from V and 0 bases from J, leaving 6 bases between. Germline loops: CDR1 MNHNS, CDR2 SASEGT. This CDR3 has 15 amino acids. DNA for the CDR3: TGTGCCAGCAGTGAAGCGCGATATAGCAATCAGCCCCAGCATTTT. This sequence encodes CASSEARYSNQPQHF.

The chain combines TRBV15 with TRBJ1-3; D possibly corresponds to TRBD1 (5 bases). V lost 3 bases to trimming and J lost 2 bases, with 8 bases between them. Germline V gene lookup returns CDR1 LNHNV and CDR2 YYDKDF (reference sequence). The CDR3 has 14 residues. CDR3 DNA sequence: TGTGCCACCAGCAGGACAGCAACTGGAAACACCATATATTTT. Translated, it gives CATSRTATGNTIYF.

This clonotype was seen at least ten times. The chain couples TRBV5-1 to TRBJ2-1, with 11 bases aligning to TRBD1. Germline values: CDR1 SGHRS, CDR2 YFSETQ. J gave up 6 bases and V 6 bases, and 8 bases lay outside the gene matches. CDR3 length: 15 residues. CDR3 coding DNA: TGCGCCAGCAAACTAACCGGGACAGGGGGCAATGAGCAGTTCTTC. Translation: CASKLTGTGGNEQFF.

This clonotype turned up a few times. The chain carries TRBV25-1 and TRBJ1-2; 7 positions agree with TRBD1. From germline, CDR1 is MGHDK and CDR2 SYGVNS. Losses at the gene ends were 2 bases for V and 4 bases for J; bases not matched to a gene: 13. The length of the CDR3 is 17 residues. The CDR3 is CASSEPQEGASGYGYTF. The CDR3 DNA follows: TGTGCCAGCAGTGAACCACAGGAGGGGGCCTCTGGCTATGGCTACACCTTC.

This clonotype was seen many times. The CDR3 sequence is CASSPRTGDSEQYF. As DNA, the CDR3 is TGTGCCAGCTCACCCAGGACAGGGGACTCCGAGCAGTACTTC. The J gene is TRBJ2-7, the V gene TRBV18; 9 positions agree with TRBD1. The germline gives CDR1 KGHSH, CDR2 LQKENI. The CDR3 runs to 14 residues. V lost 3 bases, J lost 6 bases, and 6 bases stayed unmatched.

In its sample, this clonotype was seen many times. The chain employs TRBV6-1 and TRBJ2-1; D not resolved. Germline values: CDR1 MNHNS, CDR2 SASEGT. The CDR3 loop spans 14 amino acids. V was clipped by 2 bases and J by 4 bases, with 9 bases between them. DNA of the CDR3: TGTGCCAGCAGTGAATGGCAGACATACAATGAGCAGTTCTTC. This codes for CASSEWQTYNEQFF.